What follows are 18 T cell receptor beta chains derived from one specimen sequenced in a study of OX40 agonist ivuxolimab in advanced cancers. Sequenced by immunoSEQ multiplex PCR; TCRdb stores in-frame clones only, minus some. The table shows more than 65,000 clones, with about 85% occurring only once. Material: CD4+ or CD8+ T cells sorted from blood, obtained in a trial of the OX40 agonist ivuxolimab. These receptors originate from an adult with an advanced solid tumor such as melanoma, head and neck, liver or kidney cancer.

The genes are TRBV5-1 and TRBJ2-2; D unresolved. CDR3 length equals 12 residues. Germline-derived CDR1 and CDR2 are SGHRS and YFSETQ. V shed 5 bases and J shed 6 bases, with 8 bases lying between them. The CDR3: CASRFGAGELFF. For the CDR3, the DNA is TGCGCCAGCAGGTTCGGAGCCGGGGAGCTGTTTTTT.

This sequence joins TRBV10-1 and TRBJ2-3; D may match TRBD1 or TRBD2 (6 bases each). This CDR3 is 15 amino acids long. CDR1 is WNHNN and CDR2 is SYGVQD in the germline V gene (reference sequence). The V gene lost 5 bases and the J gene lost 2 bases, with 14 bases spanning the gap. In DNA, the CDR3 is TGCGCCAGCAGTTTTGCGGGACAATCCACAGATACGCAGTATTTT. It yields the protein CASSFAGQSTDTQYF.

CDR3 protein: CASSQDSSRVLLEAFF. The CDR3 DNA sequence: TGTGCCAGCAGCCAAGATTCGAGCAGAGTCCTGTTAGAAGCTTTCTTT. The V call is TRBV7-9, the J call TRBJ1-1; D is uncertain. The CDR3 length is 16 residues. Trimming removed 5 bases at V and 8 bases at J, with 24 bases between. Per germline, CDR1 SEHNR and CDR2 FQNEAQ (reference sequence).

V gene TRBV5-1 combines with J gene TRBJ2-2; D gene unclear. Trimming took 0 bases from V and 5 from J, leaving 8 bases between them. This CDR3 contains 14 residues. CDR1 is SGHRS, CDR2 YFSETQ, per germline. Written as DNA, the CDR3 is TGCGCCAGCAGCTTGGGCGTCGCAACCGGGGAGCTGTTTTTT. The encoded protein is CASSLGVATGELFF.

The rearrangement uses TRBV28 and TRBJ1-4; D is undetermined. This CDR3 region has 15 residues. The germline V gene encodes CDR1 MDHEN and CDR2 SYDVKM. V shed 6 bases and J shed 0 bases, with 11 bases lying between them. CDR3 in DNA: TGTGCCAGCAGAATCAGATTTGCAACTAATGAAAAACTGTTTTTT. Protein sequence: CASRIRFATNEKLFF.

The chain joins TRBV1 to TRBJ1-1; TRBD1 reflects the table's D call only, with no check against the DNA. TRBV1 is a listed pseudogene. CDR3 length equals 15 residues. The DNA for the CDR3 is TGCACCAGCTCCCCCACCAGGGGGCGAGCAACTGAAGCTTTCTTT. Protein product: CTSSPTRGRATEAFF.

The rearrangement uses TRBV7-9 and TRBJ2-3; tentative D call: TRBD2 (5 bases). V gave up 3 bases and J gave up 5 bases, with 15 bases separating them. Germline-derived CDR1 and CDR2 are SEHNR and FQNEAQ (reference sequence). This CDR3 contains 15 residues. The CDR3 here is CASSLASTTLDTQYF. The CDR3, as DNA: TGTGCCAGCAGCTTGGCTAGCACAACCCTAGATACGCAGTATTTT.

This clone was seen a handful of times. The chain uses TRBV15 and TRBJ2-1; the D is unclear. This CDR3 has 18 amino acids. Germline V gene sequence: CDR1 LNHNV, CDR2 YYDKDF (reference sequence). The V end was cut by 0 bases, the J end by 0 bases, with 15 bases between. The CDR3 nucleotides read TGTGCCACCAGCAGAGATTATGCCGGCCGTAGCTCCTACAATGAGCAGTTCTTC. Amino acids: CATSRDYAGRSSYNEQFF.

The chain couples TRBV5-1 to TRBJ2-1; 9 nucleotides align to TRBD2. Germline lookup yields CDR1 SGHRS and CDR2 YFSETQ. This CDR3 region has 15 residues. Unmatched junction bases numbered 5, after V lost 1 base and J lost 6 bases. The CDR3 reads CASSLLAGGINEQFF. For the CDR3, the DNA is TGCGCCAGCAGCTTGCTTGCGGGAGGGATCAATGAGCAGTTCTTC. Combining the CDR3 with reference TRBV5-1 and TRBJ2-1 gives the whole variable domain KAGVTQTPRYLIKTRGQQVTLSCSPISGHRSVSWYQQTPGQGLQFLFEYFSETQRNKGNFPGRFSGRQFSNSRSEMNVSTLELGDSALYLCASSLLAGGINEQFFGPGTRLTVL.

The rearrangement uses TRBV5-4 and TRBJ2-7; 7 bases agree with TRBD1. Trimming took 3 bases from V and 2 from J; bases not matched to a gene: 2. Per germline, CDR1 SGHNT and CDR2 YYREEE (reference sequence). This CDR3 comprises 13 residues. The CDR3 loop is CASSWDSTYEQYF. In DNA form, the CDR3 reads TGTGCCAGCAGCTGGGACAGTACCTACGAGCAGTACTTC. Drawing the rest from reference TRBV5-4 and TRBJ2-7, the complete variable domain is ETGVTQSPTHLIKTRGQQVTLRCSSQSGHNTVSWYQQALGQGPQFIFQYYREEENGRGNFPPRFSGLQFPNYSSELNVNALELDDSALYLCASSWDSTYEQYFGPGTRLTVT.

The chain links TRBV6-1 to TRBJ2-7, with D tentatively TRBD1 (5 bases). V lost 5 bases to trimming and J lost 9 bases, with 20 bases between them. The CDR3 totals 14 residues. Germline lookup yields CDR1 MNHNS and CDR2 SASEGT. The CDR3 sequence: CASSSRTTDPVQYF. CDR3 bases: TGTGCCAGCAGTTCCCGGACGACAGATCCGGTGCAGTACTTC.

This chain joins TRBV7-9 and TRBJ2-5; TRBD2 might be the D (6 bases). Trimming took 6 bases from V and 9 from J, leaving 17 bases between them. Germline values: CDR1 SEHNR, CDR2 FQNEAQ (reference sequence). The length of the CDR3 is 13 residues. CDR3 residues: CASRPRDGGPQYF. The DNA of the CDR3 is TGTGCCAGCAGGCCCCGGGACGGGGGTCCCCAGTACTTC.

This sequence joins TRBV28 and TRBJ2-7; 8 bases align to TRBD1. The CDR3 totals 13 residues. After removal of 11 bases from V and 4 bases from J, the junction contained 10 bases not matched to a gene. Germline CDR1 is MDHEN and CDR2 is SYDVKM. The chain's CDR3 is CAGSDRVTYEQYF. CDR3 DNA: TGTGCCGGCTCGGACAGGGTTACGTACGAGCAGTACTTC.

This chain connects TRBV5-1 to TRBJ2-2; D is undetermined. This CDR3 contains 14 residues. Germline V gene data show CDR1 as SGHRS and CDR2 as YFSETQ. Trimming cost V 4 bases and J 5 bases, with 12 bases left between them. CDR3 nucleotide sequence: TGCGCCAGCAGCAAGGGTGTGGGAACCGGGGAGCTGTTTTTT. Residues: CASSKGVGTGELFF.

The CDR3, as DNA: TGTGCCAGCAGAGGGACAGGGGAGCTCCCTTACGAGCAGTACTTC. Its protein is CASRGTGELPYEQYF. The chain employs TRBV28 and TRBJ2-7; 10 positions match TRBD1. The germline CDR1 and CDR2 sequences are MDHEN and SYDVKM. V was clipped by 6 bases and J by 4 bases; unmatched bases: 9. CDR3 length: 15 amino acids.

This clone was seen more than once but under ten times. This chain uses TRBV7-9 with TRBJ1-1; D not resolved. Trimming left V 5 bases short and J 3 bases short, with 19 bases between. The germline CDR1 and CDR2 sequences are SEHNR and FQNEAQ (reference sequence). The CDR3 covers 16 residues. CDR3 loop: CASSLDIFVRDTEAFF. The CDR3 bases are TGTGCCAGCAGCCTAGACATCTTCGTAAGAGACACTGAAGCTTTCTTT.

V gene TRBV6-5 combines with J gene TRBJ2-7; D possibly corresponds to TRBD2 (6 bases). Germline CDR1 reads MNHEY; CDR2 reads SVGAGI. V was clipped by 0 bases and J by 0 bases, with 9 bases between them. This CDR3 comprises 15 residues. The CDR3 loop reads CASSYSMDYSYEQYF. The CDR3 coding sequence is TGTGCCAGCAGTTACTCGATGGACTACTCCTACGAGCAGTACTTC.

This rearrangement joins TRBV6-6 to TRBJ2-3; 7 bases map to TRBD1. Germline V gene data show CDR1 as MNHNY and CDR2 as SVGAGI (reference sequence). V shed 6 bases and J 1 base; nucleotides not matched to a gene: 7. The CDR3 contains 15 residues. CDR3 protein: CASRRNRGGTDTQYF. Here the CDR3 DNA reads TGTGCCAGCAGACGCAACAGGGGAGGCACAGATACGCAGTATTTT.